Sequencing of this TCR beta chain was carried out in a study of blood T cells in healthy people across ages. Germline-derived CDR1 and CDR2 are SGHKS and YYEKEE (reference sequence). V lost 2 bases, J lost 3 bases, and 14 bases lay in between. The CDR3 has 15 amino acids. Drawn from each donor were around 10 milliliters of peripheral blood. PCR was performed a second time for about 7 to 12 cycles using a sample-barcoded 5' primer and a J-beta primer mix. Researchers report that each sample yielded at least 2.5 million CDR3-containing paired-end reads. TCRdb reprocessed the 5' RACE reads via MiXCR and lists one record per CDR3 protein. Among about 500,000 distinct CDR3 sequences listed, around 24% were seen once. Separately, the same data were catalogued under a study of T cells of mothers and their children.

The receptor comes from a boy between 5 and 17 years old in good health. This chain joins TRBV5-5 and TRBJ1-1; D might be TRBD1 (5 bases). The sequencing sample was made of blood. DNA of the CDR3: TGTGCCAGCAGCTTCGTCTCCGGGGGGTACACTGAAGCTTTCTTT. Translation: CASSFVSGGYTEAFF.